This section outlines one TCR beta chain sequence together with its context. The antigen it recognizes is unknown. The record has no base qualities; no much larger clone is one base away. This record belongs to a study of blood T cell repertoires in COVID-19 (dated by TCRdb to the early 2020s). A note on the overall study: Samples covering the acute and convalescent phases of COVID-19 were provided by collaborators in the United States, Italy and Spain. The prospective study material was composed of cDNA or gDNA derived from T cells, B-cell-depleted T cells, or PBMCs. Deeply sampled blood TCRbeta repertoires from subjects exposed to, actively infected with, or recovered from COVID-19 were included in the dataset. The repertoires were released in a freely available public database meant as a resource for research on the immune response to SARS-CoV-2. Samples were obtained from the ongoing ImmuneRACE study (first 160 participants) and from over a thousand subjects provided by 6 global collaborators. Sample metadata almost always included a de-identified subject ID, COVID-19 status, age in years and sex. Where available, HLA class I and class II types were obtained from metadata supplied by the sample provider rather than from assay-based typing.

Overall study results and their limits: The quantity of clinical and demographic metadata differed by source and by participant and was supplied without curation.

TCRbeta CDR3 regions were amplified from genomic DNA using the immunoSEQ Assay, a bias-controlled multiplex PCR. The published analysis was carried out like this. Within the assay, amplification of reference gene primers was used to estimate how many nucleated cells each sample contained. To quantify the absolute abundance of each unique TCRbeta CDR3 rearrangement, sequence reads were collapsed and filtered. For each sample, productive Simpson clonality was calculated as the square root of Simpson's diversity index across productive rearrangements. Sourced from immuneACCESS, this table was stored by TCRdb with only in-frame sequences that have V and J called. A share of the clones is absent; for the studies checked, an unresolved V gene accounts for under half, and the remainder has no known explanation. V, J and clone size derive from that table, while D and trimming were established from the DNA sequence. The sample table lists 160,000 or so clones, under 95% of them with a count of one. The ten largest account for roughly 2% of the sample.

Unmatched junction bases come to 10, with V trimmed by 2 bases and J by 7 bases. Sequences MNHEY (CDR1) and SMNVEV (CDR2) are obtained from the germline V gene (reference sequence). Spanning cysteine to phenylalanine, the CDR3 consists of 16 amino acids. The kept DNA is CDR3 alone, 48 bases in frame from the first base. Whole blood was collected in K2EDTA tubes by collaborating institutions according to the institutions' own protocols. For TCRbeta analysis, collaborator samples were shipped as frozen whole blood, as isolated PBMCs, or as DNA extracted from either sample type. The V and J segments used are TRBV27 and TRBJ2-2, and 7 bases in between align with TRBD2. The source is a man between 18 and 35 years old with acute or convalescent COVID-19. Sample: peripheral blood. At the DNA level, the sequence is TGTGCCAGCAGTTTAGAGGGACGCCCGGGAGGCGGGGAGCTGTTTTTT. Protein translation: CASSLEGRPGGGELFF.